This T cell receptor (beta chain) was documented in a study of T cell repertoires in cytomegalovirus infection. On the study more broadly: Public TCR beta signatures marked donors with CMV infection and the matching HLA.

General study results and limits: Accumulated public TCR beta family frequency recognized individuals carrying CMV together with the relevant HLA. The ex vivo response showed dominance by HLA-C-restricted CMV-specific TCR beta clonotypes.

TCRdb analysed the reads with MiXCR anew, one entry per CDR3 protein. In the table there are about 330,000 distinct CDR3 sequences, more than 9% of which are singletons. This clonotype appeared many times. The antigen remains unidentified. The receptor was isolated from a human donor in good health (CMV status not recorded). Some clones in this sample may be carry-over from other donors' samples. The sequencing sample was made of PBMCs.

CDR3 in amino acids: CASSLGGGGRDNEQFF. The DNA for the CDR3 is TGTGCCAGCAGCTTAGGAGGGGGGGGTAGGGACAATGAGCAGTTCTTC. The chain recombines TRBV11-2 with TRBJ2-1, with TRBD2 as a possible D gene (7 bases). The ends were cut back, 1 base at V and 5 bases at J, with 15 bases in the middle. The CDR3 totals 16 residues. Looked up from germline, CDR1 is SGHAT and CDR2 is FQNNGV.